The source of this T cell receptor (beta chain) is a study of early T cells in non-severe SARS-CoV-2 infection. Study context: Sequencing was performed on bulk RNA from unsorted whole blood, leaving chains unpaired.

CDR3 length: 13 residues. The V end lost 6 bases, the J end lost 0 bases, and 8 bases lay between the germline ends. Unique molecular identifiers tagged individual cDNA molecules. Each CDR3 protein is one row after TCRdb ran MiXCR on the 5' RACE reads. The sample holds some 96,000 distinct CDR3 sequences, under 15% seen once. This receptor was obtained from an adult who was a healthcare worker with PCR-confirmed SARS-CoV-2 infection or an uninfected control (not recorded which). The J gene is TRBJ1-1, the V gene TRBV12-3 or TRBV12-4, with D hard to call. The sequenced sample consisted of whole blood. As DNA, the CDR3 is TGTGCCAGCAGCAACCGTATGAACACTGAAGCTTTCTTT. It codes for CASSNRMNTEAFF.